This T cell receptor beta chain originates from a study of CD8 T cells in Susac syndrome. Study at large: Treatment status at blood draw for the Susac syndrome patients was therapy-naive, corticosteroids, or intravenous immunoglobulin alone.

Reverse transcription of about 0.5 to 1 ug RNA used random hexamers. TCR beta CDR3 was amplified by immunoSEQ covering 54 Vbeta and 13 Jbeta. TCRdb fed the immunoSEQ multiplex PCR reads into MiXCR, producing one record per CDR3 protein. The sample consists of about 120,000 distinct CDR3 sequences, 96% of them appearing once. Sequencing of TCR beta was carried out in blood CD8+ and CD4+ T cells. The sequencing sample was made of CD4+ T cells from PBMCs. The sequence came from a human donor with Susac syndrome.

CDR3 sequence (DNA): TGCGCCAGCAAGACAGGGGGCGGATCAGATACGCAGTATTTT. Translating it yields CASKTGGGSDTQYF. The chain links TRBV5-1 to TRBJ2-3; 10 bases agree with TRBD1. CDR3 size: 14 residues. Trimming removed 6 bases from V and 4 bases from J; junction bases left unmatched: 5. CDR1 SGHRS and CDR2 YFSETQ come from the germline V gene.